The source of this T cell receptor (beta chain) is a study of blood T cell repertoires in COVID-19 (TCRdb year 2020). About the investigation overall: Samples from collaborators originated in the United States, Italy and Spain and spanned both the acute and convalescent phases of COVID-19. The prospective study material was composed of cDNA or gDNA derived from T cells, B-cell-depleted T cells, or PBMCs. The dataset comprised deeply sampled blood TCRbeta repertoires from subjects exposed to, actively infected with, or recovered from COVID-19. A freely available public database, intended as a resource for researchers studying the immune response to SARS-CoV-2, is where the repertoires were released. The samples were drawn from two sources: the first 160 participants of the ongoing ImmuneRACE study, and about 1,300 subjects contributed by 6 global collaborators. The sample metadata nearly always contained a de-identified subject ID, COVID-19 status, age in years and sex. Where available, HLA class I and class II types were taken from metadata supplied by the sample provider and were not determined by assay-based typing. Results and caveats for the whole study, not just this receptor: The amount of clinical and demographic metadata varied by source and participant and was provided uncurated.

To note about this clone: What this receptor recognizes is not known. No qualities accompany the bases; no much larger clone lies one base away.

TCRbeta CDR3 regions were amplified from genomic DNA by means of the immunoSEQ Assay, a bias-controlled multiplex PCR. In the authors' own workflow: Within the assay, amplification of reference gene primers was used to estimate how many nucleated cells each sample contained. To quantify the absolute abundance of each unique TCRbeta CDR3 rearrangement, sequence reads were collapsed and filtered. Productive Simpson clonality was computed per sample as the square root of Simpson's diversity index over productive rearrangements. Drawn from immuneACCESS, this table holds only the in-frame rearrangements with V and J called that TCRdb kept. Clones are partly lost; checked studies trace under half to an unresolved V gene and leave the rest unexplained. V and J calls plus clone size are reproduced from that table; the DNA served to infer D and trimming. The sample table lists 170,000 or so clones, around nine tenths of them with a count of one. The leading ten clones occupy 0.45% to 0.65% of the sample.

Whole blood was collected in K2EDTA tubes by collaborating institutions according to the institutions' own protocols. Collaborator samples were shipped for TCRbeta analysis as frozen whole blood, isolated PBMCs, or DNA extracted from either sample type. This sequence was found in a man aged 50-59 years with acute or convalescent COVID-19. The sequenced sample was peripheral blood.

The CDR3 is CASSLVAGGQFF. The nucleotide sequence reads TGTGCCAGCAGCTTAGTGGCGGGAGGTCAGTTCTTC. Rearrangement joined TRBV7-9 to TRBJ2-1, with 8 bases aligning to TRBD2. Clipping removes 1 base from V and 13 bases from J, with 3 as the unmatched junction base count. CDR1 and CDR2 are read off the germline V gene (reference sequence) as SEHNR and FQNEAQ. From cysteine to phenylalanine, the CDR3 is 12 amino acids long. Only the CDR3 part of the read is kept: 36 bases, read in frame from the first base.